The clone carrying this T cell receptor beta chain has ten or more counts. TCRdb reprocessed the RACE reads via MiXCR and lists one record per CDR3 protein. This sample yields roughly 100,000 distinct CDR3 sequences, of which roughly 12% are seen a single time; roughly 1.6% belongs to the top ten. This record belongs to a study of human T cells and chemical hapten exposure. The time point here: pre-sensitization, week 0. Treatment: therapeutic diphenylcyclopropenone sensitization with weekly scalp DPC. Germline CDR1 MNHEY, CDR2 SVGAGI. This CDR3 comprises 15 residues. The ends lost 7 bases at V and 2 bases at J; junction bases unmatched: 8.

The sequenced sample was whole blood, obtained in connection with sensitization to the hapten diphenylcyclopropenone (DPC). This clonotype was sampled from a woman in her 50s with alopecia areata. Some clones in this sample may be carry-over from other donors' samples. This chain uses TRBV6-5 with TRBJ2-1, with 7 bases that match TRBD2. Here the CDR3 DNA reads TGTGCCAGCACTTTACGGGAGGACGCCTACAATGAGCAGTTCTTC. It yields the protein CASTLREDAYNEQFF.